This TCR beta chain was identified during a study of blood T cell repertoires in COVID-19. Generated by immunoSEQ multiplex PCR, the TCRdb table keeps only in-frame clones and is missing some. The sample holds around 150,000 clones, 80% to 85% seen once. The CDR3 extends over 13 amino acids. V lost 6 bases and J lost 5, with 9 bases in between. Germline values: CDR1 SGHRS, CDR2 YFSETQ. This chain uses TRBV5-1 with TRBJ2-6; D might be TRBD2 (5 bases). Sequencing was carried out using peripheral blood. The sequence was collected from a woman in her fifties or sixties with acute or convalescent COVID-19. This chain's CDR3 is CASTPGRANVLTF. CDR3 bases: TGCGCCAGCACCCCGGGAAGGGCCAACGTCCTGACTTTC.